A single sample gave rise to the 22 T cell receptor beta chains below, sequenced in a study of T cell repertoires in cytomegalovirus infection. Each CDR3 protein is one row after TCRdb ran MiXCR on the reads. The table includes hundreds of thousands of distinct CDR3 sequences, 24% detected once. Specimen: CD8+ T cells from PBMCs. These receptors came from a human donor in good health (CMV status not recorded). Some clones in this sample may be carry-over from other donors' samples.

In this sample, this clonotype turned up a few times. The DNA for the CDR3 is TGTGCCAGTAGACTCTCCGGGACTAGCGGCTACAATGAGCAGTTCTTC. It yields the protein CASRLSGTSGYNEQFF. The chain carries TRBV19 and TRBJ2-1; TRBD2 matches at 11 bases. Germline-derived CDR1 and CDR2 are LNHDA and SQIVND (reference sequence). This CDR3 is 16 amino acids long. Germline trimming cut 6 bases from V and 3 bases from J; bases unmatched to any gene: 7.

V and J are TRBV6-6 and TRBJ2-5; D is perhaps TRBD1 (5 bases). This CDR3 comprises 13 residues. Germline-derived CDR1 and CDR2 are MNHNY and SVGAGI (reference sequence). Trimming stripped 8 bases from V and 5 bases from J, with 15 bases between. The CDR3 here is CASFRGFRETQYF. The CDR3 DNA reads as TGTGCCAGCTTTAGGGGTTTTCGTGAGACCCAGTACTTC.

The chain joins TRBV5-1 to TRBJ2-4; maybe TRBD2 (5 bases). V shed 5 bases and J shed 0 bases, with 30 bases lying between them. Germline CDR1 and CDR2: SGHRS and YFSETQ. CDR3 length: 21 residues. CDR3 sequence (DNA): TGCGCCAGCAGTTTAGCCGGACTGGTTGGCGGGCTTAACGTAGCCAAAAACATTCAGTACTTC. Amino acid sequence: CASSLAGLVGGLNVAKNIQYF.

This chain links TRBV19 with TRBJ2-1; maybe TRBD2 (5 bases). The CDR3 has 15 residues. In germline, CDR1 is LNHDA, CDR2 SQIVND (reference sequence). Deletions cut 3 bases from V and 0 bases from J, with 9 bases between. In DNA, the CDR3 is TGTGCCAGTAGTATTCAAGGACTCTCCTACAATGAGCAGTTCTTC. It codes for CASSIQGLSYNEQFF.

Only a few counts were recorded for this clonotype. In DNA form, the CDR3 reads TGTGCCAGCAGTTCGGCTAGCGGGGACCTCACAGATACGCAGTATTTT. This encodes CASSSASGDLTDTQYF. This chain connects TRBV27 to TRBJ2-3, with 9 bases lining up with TRBD2. This CDR3 has 16 amino acids. V trimming: 4 bases; J trimming: 2 bases; junction bases outside the gene matches: 7. Germline CDR1 and CDR2: MNHEY and SMNVEV (reference sequence).

This clonotype was seen only a few times. No conserved phenylalanine or tryptophan ends this CDR3, so it is likely a read error. V and J are TRBV20-1 and TRBJ2-1, with TRBD2 as a possible D gene (5 bases). Germline CDR1 DFQATT, CDR2 SNEGSKA (reference sequence). The CDR3 has 13 amino acids. V lost 4 bases to trimming and J lost 5 bases, with 12 bases between them. Here the CDR3 DNA reads TGCAGTGCTACCACTAGTAAACACAATGAGCAGTTCATC. Translated: CSATTSKHNEQFI.

On this clonotype itself: At one boundary the junction diverges from the germline segment, which might be a read error. This sequence joins TRBV7-6 and TRBJ2-4; 9 nucleotides align to TRBD2. Germline V CDR1 and CDR2: SGHVS, FNYEAQ. The CDR3 length is 18 residues. CDR3 sequence (DNA): TGTGCCAGCAGCTTATGGTACCAGCGGGGGGTTAATTTGGACATTCTGTACTTC. It translates to CASSLWYQRGVNLDILYF.

To note about this clonotype: A much more abundant neighbour one base away suggests this may be a read error. V usage is TRBV7-3 and J usage is TRBJ1-1, with D possibly being TRBD1 (6 bases). V was clipped by 7 bases and J by 1 base, with 22 bases between them. The CDR3 runs 17 residues. In germline, CDR1 is SGHTA, CDR2 FQGTGA. CDR3 coding DNA: TGTGCCAGCATCCCGATGGGGGGGCTCTTTGCGAACACTGAAGCTTTCTTT. Its protein product is CASIPMGGLFANTEAFF.

On this clonotype: A much larger clonotype is one base distant, so this may be a read error. The gene calls are TRBV7-3 and TRBJ2-1; D is unclear. Germline V gene sequence: CDR1 SGHTA, CDR2 FQGTGA. The CDR3 sequence is 12 residues long. The CDR3 region has the DNA TGTGCCAACAGCCCACATATCAATGAGCAGTTCTTC. This encodes CANSPHINEQFF.

In its sample, this clonotype was seen many times. V usage is TRBV11-2 and J usage is TRBJ1-1, with D possibly matching TRBD1 (6 bases). The CDR3 consists of 17 residues. The ends were cut back, 3 bases at V and 0 bases at J, with 17 bases in the middle. The germline V gene has CDR1 SGHAT and CDR2 FQNNGV. CDR3 in amino acids: CASSFWSTTGMNTEAFF. CDR3 DNA sequence: TGTGCCAGCAGCTTCTGGTCTACAACAGGGATGAACACTGAAGCTTTCTTT.

The CDR3 sequence: CASSPFLNTEAFF. The CDR3 DNA follows: TGTGCCAGCAGTCCCTTCCTGAACACTGAAGCTTTCTTT. The chain employs TRBV6-8 and TRBJ1-1; D gene uncertain. CDR3 length equals 13 residues. Germline CDR1 is MNHGY and CDR2 is SAAAGT. V gave up 5 bases and J gave up 0 bases, with 7 bases separating them.

The rearrangement links TRBV3-1 to TRBJ1-2; D remains unclear. The CDR3 runs to 17 residues. CDR1 is LGHDT, CDR2 YNNKEL, per germline (reference sequence). Trimming pared 4 bases from V and 8 bases from J, leaving 26 bases between. CDR3 DNA: TGTGCCAGCAGCCTCGACCCTTGGAAGACGGTAGGCGGAGGCTACACCTTC. This sequence encodes CASSLDPWKTVGGGYTF.

In this sample, this clonotype turned up many times. The chain combines TRBV6-5 with TRBJ1-2; TRBD1 might be the D (5 bases). Trimming left V 0 bases short and J 7 bases short, with 15 bases between. Germline lookup yields CDR1 MNHEY and CDR2 SVGAGI. The CDR3 covers 15 residues. The CDR3 DNA reads as TGTGCCAGCAGTTACTCGATTCAGGGTTCCTCTGGCTACACCTTC. Translating it yields CASSYSIQGSSGYTF.

This clonotype was detected a few times. V usage is TRBV6-5 and J usage is TRBJ2-1; 7 bases agree with TRBD1. This CDR3 has 11 amino acids. CDR1 MNHEY and CDR2 SVGAGI come from the germline V gene. The junction had 5 bases not matched to a gene; V was cut back by 6 bases and J by 12 bases. The CDR3 is CASRTGLGQFF. The CDR3 nucleotides are TGTGCCAGCAGGACAGGGTTAGGGCAGTTCTTC.

The gene calls are TRBV20-1 and TRBJ2-1, with 10 bases that match TRBD1. V shed 6 bases, J shed 5 bases, and the junction held 4 bases outside the gene matches. CDR3 length: 13 amino acids. Germline-derived CDR1 and CDR2 are DFQATT and SNEGSKA (reference sequence). The CDR3 DNA reads TGCAGTGCGGGGACAGGGGCAGACAATGAGCAGTTCTTC. Translating gives CSAGTGADNEQFF.

This clonotype was seen only a few times. The V gene is TRBV7-6, the J gene TRBJ2-1; D perhaps matches TRBD2 (6 bases). V dropped 0 bases and J dropped 5 bases, with 14 bases sitting between them. The germline V gene has CDR1 SGHVS and CDR2 FNYEAQ. The CDR3 is 16 amino acids. CDR3 coding DNA: TGTGCCAGCAGCTTAGCGCACGGGGGACGAAACAATGAGCAGTTCTTC. Its translation is CASSLAHGGRNNEQFF.

This clonotype was found once. A much larger clone lies one base from this, so it may be a read error. The CDR3 loop is CANSLTTSGGHNEQFF. In nucleotides, the CDR3 is TGTGCCAACAGCTTAACAACTAGCGGGGGCCACAATGAGCAGTTCTTC. The rearrangement uses TRBV7-2 and TRBJ2-1; 11 bases are shared with TRBD2. Germline lookup yields CDR1 SGHTA and CDR2 FQGNSA. CDR3 length: 16 residues.

This clonotype showed up many times. The chain joins TRBV12-5 to TRBJ2-3; 10 bases match TRBD2. Trimming removed 0 bases from V and 1 base from J; junction bases left unmatched: 1. The CDR3 is 16 residues long. From germline, CDR1 is LGHNT and CDR2 FRNRAP. The CDR3 sequence is CASGLVGTSGTDTQYF. CDR3 DNA sequence: TGTGCTAGTGGTTTGGTCGGGACTAGCGGCACAGATACGCAGTATTTT.

Only a few counts were recorded for this clonotype. The V and J genes are TRBV13 and TRBJ2-7, with D possibly matching TRBD2 (6 bases). Trimming shortened V by 5 bases and J by 9 bases, and 26 bases separated the two germline ends. The CDR3 length is 16 residues. Germline CDR1 reads PRHDT; CDR2 reads FYEKMQ (reference sequence). The chain's CDR3 is CASSPRMEGLLRGQYF. Written as DNA, the CDR3 is TGTGCCAGCAGCCCTCGGATGGAGGGTCTTCTACGAGGGCAGTACTTC. The whole variable domain, filled in from reference TRBV13 and TRBJ2-7, reads AAGVIQSPRHLIKEKRETATLKCYPIPRHDTVYWYQQGPGQDPQFLISFYEKMQSDKGSIPDRFSAQQFSDYHSELNMSSLELGDSALYFCASSPRMEGLLRGQYFGPGTRLTVT.

This clonotype was seen a few times. The chain uses TRBV3-1 and TRBJ2-1; perhaps TRBD2 as D (6 bases). Trimming took 0 bases from V and 4 from J, leaving 10 bases between them. The germline V gene has CDR1 LGHDT and CDR2 YNNKEL (reference sequence). CDR3 length: 15 residues. CDR3 bases: TGTGCCAGCAGCCAAGACGGAGGGTTATACAATGAGCAGTTCTTC. Protein: CASSQDGGLYNEQFF.

This chain uses TRBV2 with TRBJ1-1; D is unclear. The ends were cut back, 7 bases at V and 0 bases at J, with 9 bases in the middle. CDR3 size: 13 residues. In germline, CDR1 is SNHLY, CDR2 FYNNEI. The CDR3 here is CASKERVNTEAFF. In nucleotides, the CDR3 is TGTGCCAGCAAGGAACGGGTGAACACTGAAGCTTTCTTT. Complete variable domain (other parts from reference TRBV2 and TRBJ1-1): EPEVTQTPSHQVTQMGQEVILRCVPISNHLYFYWYRQILGQKVEFLVSFYNNEISEKSEIFDDQFSVERPDGSNFTLKIRSTKLEDSAMYFCASKERVNTEAFFGQGTRLTVV.

The V call is TRBV6-5, the J call TRBJ2-3; D is perhaps TRBD2 (7 bases). The CDR3 has 14 residues. V lost 7 bases and J lost 0, with 11 bases in between. The germline V gene encodes CDR1 MNHEY and CDR2 SVGAGI. CDR3 region: CASKGGGSTDTQYF. In DNA form, the CDR3 reads TGTGCCAGCAAAGGGGGGGGTAGCACAGATACGCAGTATTTT.